This T cell receptor beta chain was captured in a study of blood T cells in healthy people across ages. In the study overall: The capture of about one barcoded beta molecule per two T cells was achieved by template switching. Study-level results: PBMCs that were unsorted prevented a conclusive naive versus antigen-experienced comparison.

This CDR3 is built from 15 residues. The germline CDR1 and CDR2 sequences are DFQATT and SNEGSKA (reference sequence). The V gene lost 1 base and the J gene lost 6 bases, with 18 bases spanning the gap. Alongside a J-beta primer mix, a sample-barcoded 5' primer served in a second PCR lasting 7 to 11 cycles. MiXCR, run by TCRdb on the 5' RACE reads, gives a single entry per CDR3 protein. The sample shows 500,000 to 550,000 distinct CDR3 sequences, approximately 25% of them seen only once. The table lists this clonotype with many counts. Antigen unknown. These same data were also listed under a study on T cells of mothers and their children. As that report states: The donor cohort consisted of three healthy Caucasian mothers and their six children. None of the identified T cell clones proved to be persistent microchimeric clones.

This receptor was obtained from a boy younger than 18 in good health. Sequencing was performed on blood. The chain is built from TRBV20-1 and TRBJ1-1, with D uncertain. In DNA, the CDR3 is TGCAGTGCTAGAGCGGCGAAACTTAGAAACGCTGAAGCTTTCTTT. Protein: CSARAAKLRNAEAFF.